The clone carrying this TCR beta chain has a count of ten or more. Its antigen is still unknown. The data were obtained in a study of spatial heterogeneity in lung cancer. Study-level results: Blood contained ubiquitous expanded tumor TCRs more at resection than at follow-up.

MiXCR, run by TCRdb on the 5' RACE reads, gives a single entry per CDR3 protein. Of about 23,000 distinct CDR3 sequences listed, approximately 4.8% are singletons. Sample time point: sample taken at primary tumor resection. The donor population consisted of 72 patients with untreated, early-stage non-small cell lung cancer. Trimming at V came to 0 bases and at J to 6 bases, leaving 20 bases not matched to a gene. This CDR3 spans 20 amino acids. Germline values: CDR1 MNHNY, CDR2 SVGAGI (reference sequence). The specimen comprised PBMCs, sampled at surgery. The chain combines TRBV6-6 with TRBJ2-7; 10 nucleotides match TRBD2. This clonotype was obtained from a male donor with early-stage non-small cell lung cancer. The CDR3 reads CASSYSRLAGDAGYPPEQYF. DNA for the CDR3: TGTGCCAGCAGTTACTCGAGGCTAGCGGGAGATGCGGGTTACCCCCCCGAGCAGTACTTC.